The 27 T cell receptor beta chains reported below all come from one sample, sequenced in a study of OX40 agonist ivuxolimab in advanced cancers. TCRdb's table, derived via immunoSEQ multiplex PCR, lists solely in-frame clones and lacks some. The repertoire holds 55,000 to 70,000 clones, around 90% seen once, with 1% to 1.2% in the top ten. Here the sequenced sample was CD4+ or CD8+ T cells sorted from blood, taken in a trial of the OX40 agonist ivuxolimab. The receptors derive from an adult with an advanced solid tumor such as melanoma, head and neck, liver or kidney cancer.

The chain couples TRBV6-1 to TRBJ1-2, with no clear D. Germline V gene data show CDR1 as MNHNS and CDR2 as SASEGT. The CDR3 consists of 12 residues. The V gene lost 3 bases and the J gene lost 6 bases, with 8 bases spanning the gap. The CDR3 sequence: CASSDGMNGYTF. As DNA, the CDR3 is TGTGCCAGCAGTGACGGGATGAATGGCTACACCTTC.

The V gene is TRBV18, the J gene TRBJ2-7; TRBD1 agrees at 7 bases. The germline V gene encodes CDR1 KGHSH and CDR2 LQKENI. This CDR3 comprises 14 residues. V lost 0 bases to trimming and J lost 5 bases; unmatched junction nucleotides: 4. The CDR3 loop is CASSPPRQGDEQYF. As DNA, the CDR3 is TGTGCCAGCTCACCACCCCGCCAGGGGGACGAGCAGTACTTC.

This clone was counted only a few times. This chain connects TRBV30 to TRBJ1-1; tentatively, D is TRBD1 (5 bases). The CDR3 sequence is 13 residues long. Germline V gives CDR1 GTSNPN, CDR2 SVGIG (reference sequence). V was pared by 1 base and J by 1 base, with 7 bases between. CDR3 sequence (DNA): TGTGCCTGGAGTGCTCAGGGGAACACTGAAGCTTTCTTT. Translating it yields CAWSAQGNTEAFF.

The chain has TRBV10-3 and TRBJ1-2, with D possibly TRBD1 on 6 matching bases. Between the trimmed V and J ends, which lost 6 bases and 4 bases, there was a span of 15 bases. The CDR3 consists of 14 residues. Germline lookup yields CDR1 ENHRY and CDR2 SYGVKD. Here the CDR3 DNA reads TGTGCCATCAGCAAGATACAGGGTAGCTATGGCTACACCTTC. Its protein is CAISKIQGSYGYTF.

The DNA for the CDR3 is TGTGCCAGCAGCGTAGGACCGTCGGGGGGTTCACCCCTCCACTTT. It codes for CASSVGPSGGSPLHF. This chain joins TRBV9 and TRBJ1-6, with a weak D call TRBD1 (5 bases). The CDR3 is 15 residues long. V was cut by 0 bases and J by 9 bases, with 13 bases left in between. CDR1 is SGDLS and CDR2 is YYNGEE in the germline V gene.

The CDR3 bases are TGTGCCAGCAGCTACAAGCCGGGACTAGCGGGGGTAGTCGCCGGGGAGCTGTTTTTT. Protein product: CASSYKPGLAGVVAGELFF. The V gene is TRBV7-9, the J gene TRBJ2-2; 14 bases fit TRBD2. The CDR3 runs to 19 residues. With 4 bases clipped from V and 6 bases from J, the junction kept 13 bases outside the gene matches. Per germline, CDR1 SEHNR and CDR2 FQNEAQ (reference sequence).

This chain connects TRBV5-1 to TRBJ1-2; 7 nucleotides line up with TRBD1. V lost 4 bases, J lost 6 bases, and 9 bases stayed unmatched. Germline V gives CDR1 SGHRS, CDR2 YFSETQ. CDR3 length: 14 residues. The CDR3 DNA follows: TGCGCCAGCAGCGGGGGGGACAGCCAGGATGGCTACACCTTC. This translates into CASSGGDSQDGYTF.

The chain uses TRBV19 and TRBJ1-5, with 7 positions matching TRBD1. This CDR3 has 13 residues. In germline, CDR1 is LNHDA, CDR2 SQIVND (reference sequence). Unmatched junction bases numbered 6, after V lost 7 bases and J lost 6 bases. The CDR3 loop is CASNGQVGQPQHF. The CDR3 bases are TGTGCCAGTAACGGACAGGTTGGTCAGCCCCAGCATTTT.

The chain recombines TRBV11-2 with TRBJ1-6; TRBD1 might be the D (5 bases). The CDR3 is made up of 19 amino acids. Germline V gives CDR1 SGHAT, CDR2 FQNNGV. V lost 5 bases, J lost 0 bases, and 20 bases lay in between. The CDR3 is CASSLGLLAGSSYNSPLHF. The CDR3 bases are TGTGCCAGCAGCCTTGGGCTTTTGGCAGGGAGCTCCTATAATTCACCCCTCCACTTT.

J is TRBJ2-1 and V is TRBV18, with D hard to call. The germline V gene has CDR1 KGHSH and CDR2 LQKENI. The ends were cut back, 2 bases at V and 2 bases at J, with 10 bases in the middle. This CDR3 has 15 residues. The CDR3 coding sequence is TGTGCCAGCTCACCAGAAAAAACCCCCTACAATGAGCAGTTCTTC. Protein sequence: CASSPEKTPYNEQFF.

The chain joins TRBV7-8 to TRBJ2-3, with 8 nucleotides matching TRBD1. The CDR3 loop spans 15 amino acids. Germline assignment: CDR1 SGHVS and CDR2 FQNEAQ. V was pared by 5 bases and J by 8 bases, with 12 bases of the junction left unmatched. The CDR3 DNA is TGTGCCAGCAGCCAACAGGGGGGCGCCCACGTTACGCAGTATTTT. Residues: CASSQQGGAHVTQYF.

This clone came up once. The gene calls are TRBV6-6 and TRBJ2-1; 9 nucleotides agree with TRBD1. V was pared by 4 bases and J by 9 bases, with 7 bases of the junction left unmatched. The germline V gene has CDR1 MNHNY and CDR2 SVGAGI (reference sequence). This CDR3 contains 14 residues. Written as DNA, the CDR3 is TGTGCCAGCAGTTCTGGGACAGGGATCACTGAGCAGTTCTTC. It yields the protein CASSSGTGITEQFF.

The rearrangement joins TRBV5-1 to TRBJ1-1; 7 bases are a match to TRBD1. The V gene end was trimmed by 4 bases and the J gene end by 0 bases; junction bases not matched to a gene: 9. This CDR3 spans 16 amino acids. Germline V gene lookup returns CDR1 SGHRS and CDR2 YFSETQ. Written as DNA, the CDR3 is TGCGCCAGCAGCCCCCGGGACAGTCTCTTGAACACTGAAGCTTTCTTT. Protein sequence: CASSPRDSLLNTEAFF. Using reference TRBV5-1 and TRBJ1-1 for the parts outside the CDR3, the full variable domain is KAGVTQTPRYLIKTRGQQVTLSCSPISGHRSVSWYQQTPGQGLQFLFEYFSETQRNKGNFPGRFSGRQFSNSRSEMNVSTLELGDSALYLCASSPRDSLLNTEAFFGQGTRLTVV.

The rearrangement links TRBV6-6 to TRBJ2-4; D is perhaps TRBD1 (6 bases). The germline CDR1 and CDR2 sequences are MNHNY and SVGAGI (reference sequence). V was clipped by 0 bases and J by 0 bases, with 9 bases between them. The CDR3 spans 16 residues. The DNA for the CDR3 is TGTGCCAGCAGTTACTCGACAGGACTAGCCAAAAACATTCAGTACTTC. Translating gives CASSYSTGLAKNIQYF.

The chain employs TRBV6-1 and TRBJ1-1, with D possibly matching TRBD1 (6 bases). The CDR3 has 13 residues. V lost 2 bases and J lost 7, with 11 bases in between. The germline gives CDR1 MNHNS, CDR2 SASEGT. The CDR3 DNA sequence: TGTGCCAGCAGTGAACAGGGGCCCTTTGAAGCTTTCTTT. The encoded protein is CASSEQGPFEAFF.

CDR3 nucleotides: TGTGCCAGCAGCTTGGAGCAGGGTCAAAACATTCAGTACTTC. This sequence encodes CASSLEQGQNIQYF. The chain carries TRBV5-6 and TRBJ2-4, with a weak D call TRBD1 (5 bases). Deletions cut 0 bases from V and 5 bases from J, with 9 bases between. CDR1 is SGHDT and CDR2 is YYEEEE in the germline V gene. This CDR3 is 14 amino acids long.

This sequence joins TRBV27 and TRBJ2-3; the match to TRBD1 covers 8 bases. CDR3 length equals 15 residues. With 5 bases clipped from V and 6 bases from J, the junction kept 10 bases outside the gene matches. Germline lookup yields CDR1 MNHEY and CDR2 SMNVEV (reference sequence). CDR3 nucleotide sequence: TGTGCCAGCAGTACTCGGACAGGGTCTCGGGATACGCAGTATTTT. Translation gives CASSTRTGSRDTQYF.

The chain joins TRBV7-9 to TRBJ1-2; TRBD1 matches at 8 bases. Germline CDR1 and CDR2: SEHNR and FQNEAQ (reference sequence). J gave up 8 bases and V 2 bases, and 13 bases lay outside the gene matches. This CDR3 is built from 16 residues. The CDR3 sequence is CASSLWPGQGTRGYTF. The DNA of the CDR3 is TGTGCCAGCAGCTTATGGCCAGGACAGGGCACCCGAGGCTACACCTTC.

The chain joins TRBV6-1 to TRBJ2-5; 8 bases fit TRBD2. Per the germline V gene, CDR1 is MNHNS and CDR2 is SASEGT. This CDR3 spans 14 amino acids. With 2 bases clipped from V and 5 bases from J, the junction kept 4 bases outside the gene matches. CDR3 amino acids: CASSESGGVETQYF. For the CDR3, the DNA is TGTGCCAGCAGTGAAAGCGGGGGTGTCGAGACCCAGTACTTC.

This clone was observed a few times. The rearrangement links TRBV21-1 to TRBJ1-1. TRBV21-1 is tagged as a pseudogene. The length of the CDR3 is 14 residues. CDR3 protein: CASSKVLGSTEAFF. CDR3 coding DNA: TGTGCCAGCAGCAAAGTGCTGGGGAGCACTGAAGCTTTCTTT.

The chain joins TRBV2 to TRBJ1-1; possibly TRBD1 for D (6 bases). V lost 6 bases and J lost 4, with 15 bases in between. Germline values: CDR1 SNHLY, CDR2 FYNNEI. This CDR3 has 14 amino acids. For the CDR3, the DNA is TGTGCCAGCAGACCCCTTTCCAGGGGCACTGAAGCTTTCTTT. It yields the protein CASRPLSRGTEAFF.

This clone rates as medium-sized (0.01 to 0.1%). The rearrangement joins TRBV30 to TRBJ1-1; 8 bases align to TRBD1. J gave up 1 base and V 2 bases, and 3 bases lay outside the gene matches. The CDR3 contains 14 residues. Germline CDR1 reads GTSNPN; CDR2 reads SVGIG (reference sequence). CDR3 nucleotides: TGTGCCTGGAGTACCGGGACAGGGAACACTGAAGCTTTCTTT. Translated: CAWSTGTGNTEAFF.

This clone has more than one count but fewer than ten. The rearrangement uses TRBV5-6 and TRBJ1-5; TRBD1 agrees at 7 bases. The V segment lost 3 bases and the J segment 6 bases; nucleotides outside the gene matches: 6. The CDR3 contains 14 residues. Germline V CDR1 and CDR2: SGHDT, YYEEEE. CDR3 in amino acids: CASSWGQSGQPQHF. The CDR3 bases are TGTGCCAGCAGCTGGGGACAGTCGGGTCAGCCCCAGCATTTT.

V usage is TRBV11-2 and J usage is TRBJ2-1; tentative D call: TRBD1 (6 bases). The V end was cut by 5 bases, the J end by 0 bases, with 14 bases between. The CDR3 consists of 16 residues. Germline V gene data show CDR1 as SGHAT and CDR2 as FQNNGV. The CDR3, as DNA: TGTGCCAGCAGCGCTACGGGACACCTCTCCTACAATGAGCAGTTCTTC. Protein: CASSATGHLSYNEQFF.

The chain couples TRBV6-1 to TRBJ1-4, with D tentatively TRBD1 (6 bases). Germline V gives CDR1 MNHNS, CDR2 SASEGT. The CDR3 spans 15 residues. V lost 6 bases and J lost 1, with 12 bases in between. The CDR3 nucleotides are TGTGCCAGCAGGCCAGGGGATGGAACTAATGAAAAACTGTTTTTT. It specifies CASRPGDGTNEKLFF.

This clone was found once. This chain connects TRBV11-3 to TRBJ2-1; TRBD1 matches at 10 bases. Per germline, CDR1 SGHNT and CDR2 YENEEA. With V trimmed by 8 bases and J by 5 bases, 9 bases remained unmatched. This CDR3 has 15 amino acids. CDR3 region: CASGTGAGGNNEQFF. The CDR3 nucleotides read TGTGCCAGCGGGACAGGGGCTGGGGGGAACAATGAGCAGTTCTTC.

The rearrangement uses TRBV19 and TRBJ1-2; D gene unclear. V lost 5 bases to trimming and J lost 1 base, with 11 bases between them. This CDR3 spans 14 amino acids. Germline CDR1 and CDR2: LNHDA and SQIVND (reference sequence). The CDR3 here is CASSLASYNYGYTF. In DNA, the CDR3 is TGTGCCAGTAGTTTGGCCAGCTATAACTATGGCTACACCTTC.